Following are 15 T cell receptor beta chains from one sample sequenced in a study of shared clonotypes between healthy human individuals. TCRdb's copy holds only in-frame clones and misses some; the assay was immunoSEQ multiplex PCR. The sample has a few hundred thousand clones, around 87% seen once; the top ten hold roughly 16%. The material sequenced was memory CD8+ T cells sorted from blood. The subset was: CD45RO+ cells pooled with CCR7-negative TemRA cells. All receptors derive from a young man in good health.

The CDR3 spells CSVGGTGLDNEQFF. The CDR3 DNA is TGCAGCGTGGGGGGGACAGGGCTCGATAATGAGCAGTTCTTC. This sequence joins TRBV29-1 and TRBJ2-1, with 9 bases fitting TRBD1. The CDR3 runs 14 residues. Germline V CDR1 and CDR2: SQVTM, ANQGSEA. With 6 bases clipped from V and 7 bases from J, the junction kept 10 bases outside the gene matches.

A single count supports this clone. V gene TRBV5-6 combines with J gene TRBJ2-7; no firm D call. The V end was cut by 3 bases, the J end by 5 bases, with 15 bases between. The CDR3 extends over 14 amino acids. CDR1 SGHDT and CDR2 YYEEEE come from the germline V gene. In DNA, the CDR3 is TGTGCCAGCAGCTCTGGAATCGGCATAGACGAGCAGTACTTC. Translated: CASSSGIGIDEQYF.

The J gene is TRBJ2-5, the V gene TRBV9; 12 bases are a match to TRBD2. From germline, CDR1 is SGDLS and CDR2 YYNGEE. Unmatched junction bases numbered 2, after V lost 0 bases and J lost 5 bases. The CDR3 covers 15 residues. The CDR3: CASSVALAGGETQYF. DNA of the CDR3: TGTGCCAGCAGCGTAGCGCTAGCGGGAGGGGAGACCCAGTACTTC.

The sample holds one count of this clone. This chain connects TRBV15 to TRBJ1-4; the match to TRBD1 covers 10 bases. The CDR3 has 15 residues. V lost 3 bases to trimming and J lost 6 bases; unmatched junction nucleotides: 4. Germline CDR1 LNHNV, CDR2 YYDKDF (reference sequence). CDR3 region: CATSSRQGAYEKLFF. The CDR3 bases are TGTGCCACCAGCAGCAGACAGGGGGCGTATGAAAAACTGTTTTTT. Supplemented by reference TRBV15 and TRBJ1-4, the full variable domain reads DAMVIQNPRYQVTQFGKPVTLSCSQTLNHNVMYWYQQKSSQAPKLLFHYYDKDFNNEADTPDNFQSRRPNTSFCFLDIRSPGLGDTAMYLCATSSRQGAYEKLFFGSGTQLSVL.

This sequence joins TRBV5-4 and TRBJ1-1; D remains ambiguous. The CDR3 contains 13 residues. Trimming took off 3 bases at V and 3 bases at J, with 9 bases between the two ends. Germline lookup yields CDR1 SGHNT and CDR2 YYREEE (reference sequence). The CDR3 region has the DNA TGTGCCAGCAGCTCATCTTGGGACACTGAAGCTTTCTTT. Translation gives CASSSSWDTEAFF.

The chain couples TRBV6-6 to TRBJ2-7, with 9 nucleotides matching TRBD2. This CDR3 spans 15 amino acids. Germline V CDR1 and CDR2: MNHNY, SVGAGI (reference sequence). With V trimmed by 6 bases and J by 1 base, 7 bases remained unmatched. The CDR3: CASRTTSGLSYEQYF. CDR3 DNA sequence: TGTGCCAGCAGGACGACTAGCGGACTTTCCTACGAGCAGTACTTC.

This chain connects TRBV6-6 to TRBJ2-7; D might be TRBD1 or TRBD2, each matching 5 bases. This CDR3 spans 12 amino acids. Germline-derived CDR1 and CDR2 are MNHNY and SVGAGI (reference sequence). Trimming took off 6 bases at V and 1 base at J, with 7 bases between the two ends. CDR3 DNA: TGTGCCAGCAGCAGGGAGTCCTACGAGCAGTACTTC. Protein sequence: CASSRESYEQYF.

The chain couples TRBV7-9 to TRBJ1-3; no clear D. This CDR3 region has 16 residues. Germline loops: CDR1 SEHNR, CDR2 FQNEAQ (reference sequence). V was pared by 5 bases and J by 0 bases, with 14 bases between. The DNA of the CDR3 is TGTGCCAGCAGCCCAGCTCAGTCCCTCTCTGGAAACACCATATATTTT. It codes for CASSPAQSLSGNTIYF.

CDR3 nucleotides: TGCGCCAGCAGCTCCCGCGGAGGGGGCGAACGCTCTGGGGCCAACGTCCTGACTTTC. This sequence encodes CASSSRGGGERSGANVLTF. The rearrangement uses TRBV5-1 and TRBJ2-6; weak D call: TRBD1 (7 bases). The length of the CDR3 is 19 residues. The germline V and J ends were trimmed by 3 bases and 0 bases, with 19 bases remaining between them. Germline CDR1 and CDR2: SGHRS and YFSETQ.

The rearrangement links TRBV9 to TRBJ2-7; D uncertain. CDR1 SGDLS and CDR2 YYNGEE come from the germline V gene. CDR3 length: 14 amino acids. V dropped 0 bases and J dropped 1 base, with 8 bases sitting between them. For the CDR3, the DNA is TGTGCCAGCAGCGTAGACTGGGATTCCTACGAGCAGTACTTC. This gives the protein CASSVDWDSYEQYF.

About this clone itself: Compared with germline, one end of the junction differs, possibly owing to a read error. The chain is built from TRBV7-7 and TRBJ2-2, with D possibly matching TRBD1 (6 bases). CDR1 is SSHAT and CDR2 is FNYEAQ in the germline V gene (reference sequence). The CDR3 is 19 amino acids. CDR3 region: CASSLVLLTGKENTGELFF. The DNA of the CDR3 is TGTGCTAGCAGCTTAGTCCTCTTAACAGGGAAAGAAAACACCGGGGAGCTGTTTTTT.

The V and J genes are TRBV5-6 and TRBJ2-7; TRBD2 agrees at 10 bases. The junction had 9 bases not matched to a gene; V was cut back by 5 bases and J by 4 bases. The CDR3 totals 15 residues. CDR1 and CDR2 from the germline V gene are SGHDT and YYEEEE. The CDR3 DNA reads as TGTGCCAGCAGATGGACTAGCGGCCCCCATTACGAGCAGTACTTC. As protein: CASRWTSGPHYEQYF. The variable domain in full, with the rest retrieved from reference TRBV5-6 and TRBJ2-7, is DAGVTQSPTHLIKTRGQQVTLRCSPKSGHDTVSWYQQALGQGPQFIFQYYEEEERQRGNFPDRFSGHQFPNYSSELNVNALLLGDSALYLCASRWTSGPHYEQYFGPGTRLTVT.

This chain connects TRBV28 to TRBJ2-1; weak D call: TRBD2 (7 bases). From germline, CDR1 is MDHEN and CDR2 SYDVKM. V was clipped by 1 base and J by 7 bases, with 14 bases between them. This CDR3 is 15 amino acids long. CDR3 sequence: CASSLYRGADNEQFF. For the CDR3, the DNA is TGTGCCAGCAGTTTATACCGGGGGGCTGATAATGAGCAGTTCTTC.

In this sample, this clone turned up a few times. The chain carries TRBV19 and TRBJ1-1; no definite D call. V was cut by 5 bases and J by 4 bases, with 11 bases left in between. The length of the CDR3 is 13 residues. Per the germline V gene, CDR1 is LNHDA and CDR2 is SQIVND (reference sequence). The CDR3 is CASSETSGTEAFF. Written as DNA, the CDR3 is TGTGCCAGTAGTGAGACGTCGGGCACTGAAGCTTTCTTT.

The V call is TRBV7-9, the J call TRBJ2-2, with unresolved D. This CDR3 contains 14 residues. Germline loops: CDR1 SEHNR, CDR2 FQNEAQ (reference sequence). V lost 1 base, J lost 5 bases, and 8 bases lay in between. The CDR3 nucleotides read TGTGCCAGCAGCTTAGGGGCCACGACCGGGGAGCTGTTTTTT. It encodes CASSLGATTGELFF.